This T cell receptor beta chain is from a study of cytomegalovirus exposure and HLA in healthy donors. The wider study: Researchers previously reported finding roughly 120 million unique TCR beta sequences from 150 million to 200 million T cells.

The CDR3 totals 14 residues. The germline V gene encodes CDR1 SGHTA and CDR2 FQGNSA. The V end was cut by 0 bases, the J end by 2 bases, with 5 bases between. Study-wide results and caveats: Some TCR beta chains (164 of them) were listed as cytomegalovirus-associated. Among the sequence variants, a highly shared cluster was likely an artifact of sequencing.

For this clone: Its antigen is undetermined.

PCR was performed using 60 Vbeta and 13 Jbeta primers. Some clones are missing from TCRdb's copy, which holds only in-frame ones; the method was immunoSEQ multiplex PCR. The sample yields some 100,000 clones, about 79% seen once. The sequencing input was PBMCs. This TCR was sampled from a woman younger than 30 in good health and CMV-seronegative. This chain uses TRBV7-2 with TRBJ1-3; no clear D gene. The CDR3 DNA follows: TGTGCCAGCAGCTTAGCGTCTACTGGAAACACCATATATTTT. It codes for CASSLASTGNTIYF.